This T cell receptor beta chain was identified in a study of CD8 T cells in Susac syndrome. The overall study: Sequencing included Susac syndrome patients, six of them with active disease and roughly 8 in remission. Intravenous immunoglobulin alone or corticosteroids were being given to patients with Susac syndrome at blood draw, unless they were therapy-naive.

Germline CDR1 and CDR2: LNHNV and YYDKDF (reference sequence). CDR3 size: 14 residues. V was shortened by 3 bases and J by 3 bases, with 10 bases between the two germline ends. Study-level findings and limits: When the CD4+ T cell repertoires of patients with Susac syndrome were examined, they did not show any clonal expansion. As the study acknowledged, the number of individuals in its TCR sequencing and HLA analysis was relatively small.

In regard to this clonotype: Its matching antigen is unknown.

It was with random hexamers that about 0.45 to 1 ug RNA was reverse transcribed. A single record per CDR3 protein comes from TCRdb applying MiXCR to the immunoSEQ multiplex PCR reads. The sample lists approximately 180,000 distinct CDR3 sequences, about 93% seen once, with around 0.094% in the top ten. The rearrangement uses TRBV15 and TRBJ2-3, with TRBD2 as a possible D gene (6 bases). Material: CD4+ T cells from PBMCs. The clonotype was recovered from a human donor with Susac syndrome. CDR3 coding DNA: TGTGCCACCAGCAGTGGAGGGCGGACAGATACGCAGTATTTT. Residues: CATSSGGRTDTQYF.